Below, 24 T cell receptor beta chains from the same sample are listed, as sequenced in a study of CD8 T cells in Susac syndrome. A quantity of about 0.5 to 1 ug RNA underwent reverse transcription using random hexamers. TCRdb re-analysed the immunoSEQ multiplex PCR reads in MiXCR, keeping a single row per CDR3 protein. The sample contains roughly 200,000 distinct CDR3 sequences, 95% of which appear only once. The sequencing input was CD4+ T cells from PBMCs. These receptors were obtained from a human donor in good health.

This sequence joins TRBV7-7 and TRBJ1-2, with 9 bases lining up with TRBD1. Per germline, CDR1 SSHAT and CDR2 FNYEAQ (reference sequence). V trimming: 3 bases; J trimming: 9 bases; junction bases outside the gene matches: 5. The length of the CDR3 is 13 residues. The CDR3 DNA sequence: TGTGCCAGCAGCTTGGGACAGGGTCCGCGCTACACCTTC. It specifies CASSLGQGPRYTF.

V is TRBV12-3 or TRBV12-4 and J is TRBJ1-2; D uncertain. This CDR3 has 13 amino acids. Deletions cut 1 base from V and 4 bases from J, with 7 bases between. CDR3 region: CASSLDGLYGYTF. Written as DNA, the CDR3 is TGTGCCAGCAGTTTAGACGGGCTCTATGGCTACACCTTC.

V usage is TRBV9 and J usage is TRBJ2-5, with a weak D call TRBD1 (5 bases). The ends were cut back, 4 bases at V and 0 bases at J, with 13 bases in the middle. Germline loops: CDR1 SGDLS, CDR2 YYNGEE. This CDR3 has 15 amino acids. The CDR3 here is CASSPRQTYQETQYF. CDR3 coding DNA: TGTGCCAGCAGCCCCCGACAGACCTACCAAGAGACCCAGTACTTC. The full variable domain, its missing parts supplied by reference TRBV9 and TRBJ2-5, is DSGVTQTPKHLITATGQRVTLRCSPRSGDLSVYWYQQSLDQGLQFLIQYYNGEERAKGNILERFSAQQFPDLHSELNLSSLELGDSALYFCASSPRQTYQETQYFGPGTRLLVL.

The chain joins TRBV6-6 to TRBJ2-3; weak D call: TRBD1 (6 bases). CDR3 length: 14 residues. Germline assignment: CDR1 MNHNY and CDR2 SVGAGI (reference sequence). Deletions cut 2 bases from V and 2 bases from J, with 8 bases between. CDR3 amino acids: CASSYGQNTDTQYF. Written as DNA, the CDR3 is TGTGCCAGCAGTTACGGACAGAACACAGATACGCAGTATTTT.

The rearrangement links TRBV27 to TRBJ1-1; D perhaps matches TRBD1 (5 bases). The CDR3 has 14 amino acids. Germline V gene sequence: CDR1 MNHEY, CDR2 SMNVEV (reference sequence). Trimming left V 2 bases short and J 5 bases short, with 12 bases between. The CDR3 loop is CASSLVKGVTEAFF. In DNA form, the CDR3 reads TGTGCCAGCAGTTTAGTAAAAGGGGTAACTGAAGCTTTCTTT.

The chain has TRBV3-1 and TRBJ1-1; TRBD1 aligns across 8 bases. V was clipped by 6 bases and J by 4 bases; unmatched bases: 7. CDR1 is LGHDT and CDR2 is YNNKEL in the germline V gene (reference sequence). The CDR3 length is 14 residues. This CDR3 is CASSRQTGATEAFF. The DNA of the CDR3 is TGTGCCAGCAGTCGACAGACAGGGGCCACTGAAGCTTTCTTT. Drawing the rest from reference TRBV3-1 and TRBJ1-1, the complete variable domain is DTAVSQTPKYLVTQMGNDKSIKCEQNLGHDTMYWYKQDSKKFLKIMFSYNNKELIINETVPNRFSPKSPDKAHLNLHINSLELGDSAVYFCASSRQTGATEAFFGQGTRLTVV.

The rearrangement uses TRBV5-1 and TRBJ2-7; the D gene is possibly TRBD1 (6 bases). CDR1 and CDR2 (germline): SGHRS, YFSETQ. This CDR3 region has 15 residues. The V end was cut by 6 bases, the J end by 3 bases, with 19 bases between. The CDR3 protein is CASKAGTSSSYEQYF. The CDR3 DNA reads as TGCGCCAGCAAGGCCGGGACAAGCAGCAGCTACGAGCAGTACTTC.

CDR3 protein: CASSPFVSSAYEQYV. CDR3 nucleotide sequence: TGTGCCAGCTCACCATTCGTTAGCAGCGCCTACGAGCAGTACGTC. The chain couples TRBV18 to TRBJ2-7, with no clear D. The CDR3 has 15 amino acids. Germline V CDR1 and CDR2: KGHSH, LQKENI. V dropped 2 bases and J dropped 2 bases, with 13 bases sitting between them.

V gene TRBV7-9 combines with J gene TRBJ2-5; a possible D gene is TRBD1 (6 bases). This CDR3 is built from 15 residues. Germline CDR1 is SEHNR and CDR2 is FQNEAQ (reference sequence). V was trimmed by 4 bases and J by 4 bases, leaving 16 bases between them. CDR3 in DNA: TGTGCCAGCAGCTCCTACCGACAGGATCGAGAGACCCAGTACTTC. Protein sequence: CASSSYRQDRETQYF.

The chain carries TRBV5-1 and TRBJ2-2; D call uncertain. The ends were cut back, 0 bases at V and 1 base at J, with 7 bases in the middle. The CDR3 runs to 15 residues. Germline V gene sequence: CDR1 SGHRS, CDR2 YFSETQ. CDR3 loop: CASSLDRLNTGELFF. The CDR3 DNA reads TGCGCCAGCAGCTTGGACAGATTGAACACCGGGGAGCTGTTTTTT.

The chain's CDR3 is CASSREDTQYF. The CDR3 DNA follows: TGTGCCAGCAGTCGTGAGGATACGCAGTATTTT. The chain uses TRBV12-3 or TRBV12-4 and TRBJ2-3, with D hard to call. V was cut by 5 bases and J by 6 bases, with 6 bases left in between. The CDR3 contains 11 residues.

This chain uses TRBV18 with TRBJ2-7; TRBD2 matches 7 bases. From germline, CDR1 is KGHSH and CDR2 LQKENI. Germline trimming cut 10 bases from V and 5 bases from J; bases unmatched to any gene: 11. This CDR3 comprises 13 residues. The CDR3 DNA reads as TGTGCCACCAAAGACGCGGGGGACGACGAGCAGTACTTC. Amino acids: CATKDAGDDEQYF.

The chain links TRBV3-1 to TRBJ2-5; D tentatively reads TRBD1 or TRBD2 (5 bases each). The length of the CDR3 is 14 residues. V lost 4 bases and J 5 bases, leaving 14 bases between the germline ends. The V gene's germline CDR1 is LGHDT and CDR2 YNNKEL (reference sequence). CDR3 sequence reads: CASSPWGSGETQYF. The CDR3 bases are TGTGCCAGCAGCCCCTGGGGGTCCGGGGAGACCCAGTACTTC.

CDR3 residues: CSVGAGGAFF. In DNA, the CDR3 is TGCAGCGTTGGAGCCGGCGGAGCTTTCTTT. The rearrangement joins TRBV29-1 to TRBJ1-1; D gene uncertain. CDR3 length: 10 residues. Trimming left V 4 bases short and J 10 bases short, with 10 bases between. Germline CDR1 SQVTM, CDR2 ANQGSEA.

The genes are TRBV12-3 or TRBV12-4 and TRBJ2-7; 13 bases match TRBD2. V trimming: 7 bases; J trimming: 4 bases; junction bases outside the gene matches: 7. This CDR3 region has 15 residues. CDR3 loop: CASTGELAGGYEQYF. DNA for the CDR3: TGTGCCAGCACCGGTGAACTAGCGGGGGGGTACGAGCAGTACTTC.

The chain combines TRBV2 with TRBJ1-2; the D gene is possibly TRBD1 (6 bases). The germline V and J ends were trimmed by 2 bases and 8 bases, with 18 bases remaining between them. The CDR3 extends over 15 amino acids. CDR1 is SNHLY, CDR2 FYNNEI, per germline. As DNA, the CDR3 is TGTGCCAGCAGTGAATCAGGGGTGCTAAATCGCGGCTACACCTTC. Amino acids: CASSESGVLNRGYTF.

The V gene is TRBV4-3, the J gene TRBJ2-5, with D perhaps matching TRBD2 (5 bases). CDR1 is LGHNA, CDR2 YSLEER, per germline. Trimming left V 0 bases short and J 7 bases short, with 6 bases between. The CDR3 runs to 12 residues. The CDR3 region is CASSQDRGTQYF. The CDR3 DNA is TGCGCCAGCAGCCAAGATCGGGGGACCCAGTACTTC.

This rearrangement joins TRBV20-1 to TRBJ1-5; 8 nucleotides match TRBD1. Germline CDR1 and CDR2: DFQATT and SNEGSKA (reference sequence). This CDR3 contains 15 residues. V was pared by 5 bases and J by 7 bases, with 13 bases of the junction left unmatched. DNA for the CDR3: TGCAGTGCTGGGCGCAGGGGGCAAGAATACCAGCCCCAGCATTTT. This gives the protein CSAGRRGQEYQPQHF.

The rearrangement links TRBV24-1 to TRBJ2-1, with TRBD2 matching 9 bases. V dropped 2 bases and J dropped 1; count of bases not matched to a gene: 8. The CDR3 sequence is 18 residues long. Germline CDR1 KGHDR, CDR2 SFDVKD. The CDR3 here is CATSDSLAGADSYNEQFF. CDR3 DNA sequence: TGTGCCACCAGTGATTCCTTAGCGGGAGCGGATTCCTACAATGAGCAGTTCTTC.

This rearrangement joins TRBV11-2 to TRBJ2-1, with D perhaps assigned TRBD1 or TRBD2 (6 bases each). CDR1 is SGHAT, CDR2 FQNNGV, per germline. This CDR3 has 15 amino acids. V shed 5 bases and J shed 8 bases, with 19 bases lying between them. The CDR3 here is CASSRSGRDIDEQFF. The CDR3 region has the DNA TGTGCCAGCAGCCGTAGCGGCAGGGACATCGATGAGCAGTTCTTC.

The rearrangement links TRBV12-3 or TRBV12-4 to TRBJ1-3; D unclear. The CDR3 runs 12 residues. Trimming took off 5 bases at V and 2 bases at J, with 4 bases between the two ends. CDR3 sequence: CASSPAGNTIYF. CDR3 nucleotides: TGTGCCAGCAGTCCCGCTGGAAACACCATATATTTT.

The rearrangement links TRBV28 to TRBJ2-1; 9 bases agree with TRBD1. Trimming removed 5 bases from V and 12 bases from J; junction bases left unmatched: 23. This CDR3 spans 18 amino acids. The germline V gene encodes CDR1 MDHEN and CDR2 SYDVKM. CDR3 amino acids: CASSTATGTGGAIGGQFF. For the CDR3, the DNA is TGTGCCAGCAGTACAGCCACCGGAACAGGGGGCGCGATAGGTGGGCAGTTCTTC.

The rearrangement uses TRBV20-1 and TRBJ2-7, with 7 bases lining up with TRBD2. J was trimmed by 4 bases and V by 6 bases; bases with no gene match: 12. CDR1 and CDR2 from the germline V gene are DFQATT and SNEGSKA (reference sequence). The CDR3 spans 14 residues. CDR3 bases: TGCAGTGCCGTCCCCGAGCGGGATGAATACGAGCAGTACGTC. This translates into CSAVPERDEYEQYV.

In this sample, this clonotype turned up once. This chain uses TRBV18 with TRBJ1-5; D remains unclear. The CDR3 is made up of 13 amino acids. Trimming stripped 4 bases from V and 5 bases from J, with 9 bases between. Germline V gene data show CDR1 as KGHSH and CDR2 as LQKENI. The DNA for the CDR3 is TGTGCCAGCTCACAGGGATGGGATCAGCCCCAGCATTTT. Residues: CASSQGWDQPQHF.